What follows describes a single T cell receptor (beta chain). Its antigen target is currently unknown. No much larger clonotype is one base removed from it; base qualities were not supplied. This entry is derived from a study of T cell responses to AZD1222 COVID-19 vaccine (dated by TCRdb to the early 2020s). For the wider study: TCR sequencing covered some 240 trial participants: around 210 given two doses of AZD1222 and 26 given two doses of MenACWY control vaccine. Enrollment into the trials was organized by age into subgroups of 18-55, 56-69 and 70-plus years, and those subgroups contained roughly 150, 30 and 60 TCR-sequenced participants, respectively.

What the authors observed across the whole study: Participants were mostly white British and included more females than males, and it was suggested by the authors that clonal diversity may have been underestimated. CD4 TCRs associated with the vaccine covered the entire spike protein, and the dominant responses were in regions 160-218 and 743-854. Because no day 14 peak-response samples were available, the repertoires could be characterized only after the peak T cell response. Epitopes outside the regions mutated in the B.1.351 and B.1.1.7 variants were reportedly recognized by nearly half of the unique spike-specific TCRs. Conclusions about previously exposed vaccinees were limited because only a handful of AZD1222 recipients were SARS-CoV-2 seropositive at baseline. In the small 56-69-year group, the increase in depth fell short of significance, most likely because of low power. A significant rise in spike-specific TCR breadth and depth was observed after two AZD1222 doses relative to day 0 and relative to MenACWY recipients.

The time point label, as the study defines it: about 28 days (+/-7) after the second vaccine dose. Because spike-specific TCR depth and breadth did not differ between the two schedules, AZD1222 recipients who got a second dose at roughly 4 weeks were pooled with those who got a second dose at roughly 12 weeks. Vaccinee samples were obtained from the UK trials COV001 and COV002, which included a single-blind randomized controlled phase 2/3 trial of AZD1222 (ChAdOx1 nCoV-19) in healthy adults. Trial participant PBMC samples were collected at day 0 and day 28 after the second dose for TCRbeta chain sequencing. V is shortened by 6 bases, J by 7 bases, and the region joining them spans 15 bases. From cysteine to phenylalanine, the CDR3 is 13 amino acids long. Only the CDR3 part of the read is kept: 39 bases, read in frame from the first base. According to the germline V gene, CDR1 reads MNHEY and CDR2 reads SVGEGT.

The CDR3 regions of human TCRbeta chains were subjected to immunosequencing. The original methods were these. Repertoire TCRs were checked for matches against a reference library of SARS-CoV-2-specific TCRs that had been generated using the MIRA antigen-specificity platform. Breadth was defined as the fraction of unique TCRs that were SARS-CoV-2-associated, and depth was defined as the fraction of total T cells that were SARS-CoV-2-associated. Each spike-specific TCR was assigned to its reactive spike region and to a CD4 or CD8 class using the MIRA data. Log10-transformed breadth and depth values were compared by one-way ANOVA with Sidak's multiple comparisons tests. This is the immuneACCESS table as TCRdb keeps it, with only in-frame sequences that have V and J called. A part of the clones is gone; compared with another copy, unresolved V genes explain less than half, and the rest is unexplained. V and J calls and clone size are given by that table; D and trimming were obtained from the DNA. The sample yields over 120,000 clones; over 85% were counted once. The ten largest clones add up to roughly 1.5% of the sample.

The sequence derives from an adult who received the AZD1222 COVID-19 vaccine. This sequence uses TRBV6-2 or TRBV6-3 and TRBJ1-2, with no reliable assignment of the D segment. Specimen: peripheral blood, collected 28 days after the second AZD1222 dose. The CDR3: CASSQWSRVGYTF. The DNA sequence is TGTGCCAGCAGCCAGTGGTCCCGGGTTGGCTACACCTTC.